A selection of T cell receptor beta chains follows, all from one sample in a study of control samples from healthy donors and cancer patients. This table comes from immunoSEQ multiplex PCR, and its TCRdb copy is limited to in-frame clones, with some not included. This table has around 79,000 clones, over 85% appearing once. Material: PBMCs. The receptors originated from a woman aged 40 to 50 with lung cancer. Both conserved end residues are part of each CDR3. D genes are given only for firm matches. Rows may omit the clone size; those that give it use once, few, many or a size class.

clone_size	d_call	v_call	j_call	cdr3_aa	cdr3_nt
NA	NA	TRBV10-3	TRBJ2-1	CAISESGSSYNEQFF	TGTGCCATCAGTGAGTCGGGCAGCTCCTACAATGAGCAGTTCTTC
NA	TRBD1	TRBV11-2	TRBJ2-7	CASSWGQGGEQYF	TGTGCCAGCAGCTGGGGACAGGGAGGCGAGCAGTACTTC
NA	TRBD1	TRBV18	TRBJ2-1	CASQNTGVEVNEQFF	TGTGCCAGCCAAAACACAGGGGTAGAAGTGAATGAGCAGTTCTTC
NA	NA	TRBV3-1/TRBV3-2	TRBJ1-1	CASSQAKIGQVGEAFF	TGTGCCAGCAGCCAAGCTAAGATTGGGCAGGTTGGTGAAGCTTTCTTT
NA	NA	TRBV9	TRBJ2-2	CASSVWTANTGELFF	TGTGCCAGCAGCGTATGGACGGCGAACACCGGGGAGCTGTTTTTT
NA	NA	TRBV9	TRBJ1-1	CASSVDQGMNTEAFF	TGTGCCAGCAGCGTAGATCAGGGGATGAACACTGAAGCTTTCTTT
NA	TRBD2	TRBV4-1	TRBJ2-3	CASSPGLAGALTWDTQYF	TGCGCCAGCAGCCCCGGACTAGCGGGGGCCCTAACCTGGGATACGCAGTATTTT
NA	NA	TRBV7-7	TRBJ1-6	CASSLYGVTYNSPLHF	TGTGCTAGCAGCTTATACGGGGTCACCTATAATTCACCCCTCCACTTT
NA	TRBD2	TRBV11-2	TRBJ2-5	CASSLGDGGALETQYF	TGTGCCAGCAGCTTAGGGGACGGGGGGGCCCTAGAGACCCAGTACTTC
NA	NA	TRBV5-1	TRBJ1-1	CASSPDPYTTEAFF	TGCGCCAGCAGCCCGGACCCATACACCACTGAAGCTTTCTTT
NA	NA	TRBV6-4	TRBJ2-7	CASSDSSSVGYPYEQYF	TGTGCCAGCAGTGACTCTAGTTCGGTCGGCTACCCATACGAGCAGTACTTC
NA	TRBD1	TRBV10-2	TRBJ2-1	CASRATGQGTNEQFF	TGCGCCAGCAGAGCGACGGGACAGGGTACCAATGAGCAGTTCTTC
NA	NA	TRBV6-5	TRBJ1-1	CASWRAVMNTEAFF	TGTGCCAGCTGGAGGGCAGTCATGAACACTGAAGCTTTCTTT
NA	NA	TRBV7-9	TRBJ2-7	CASSLGVGVERYYEQYF	TGTGCCAGCAGCTTAGGGGTCGGGGTGGAAAGATACTACGAGCAGTACTTC
few	NA	TRBV23-1	TRBJ1-5	CASSHRGQYSNQPQHF	TGCGCCAGCAGTCACAGGGGCCAATATAGCAATCAGCCCCAGCATTTT
NA	NA	TRBV15	TRBJ2-5	CATSKGLQETQYF	TGTGCCACCAGCAAGGGACTTCAAGAGACCCAGTACTTC
NA	TRBD1	TRBV6-1	TRBJ1-5	CASSEWSGTVNQPQHF	TGTGCCAGCAGTGAATGGTCGGGGACAGTTAATCAGCCCCAGCATTTT
NA	TRBD2	TRBV5-1	TRBJ2-1	CASSQTGLAGGEQFF	TGCGCCAGCAGCCAAACGGGACTAGCGGGGGGTGAGCAGTTCTTC
NA	NA	TRBV25-1	TRBJ2-3	CASSDRGRGTDTQYF	TGTGCCAGCAGTGATCGGGGTAGGGGCACAGATACGCAGTATTTT
NA	NA	TRBV2	TRBJ1-1	CASSTRSETEAFF	TGTGCCAGCAGTACAAGGTCGGAGACTGAAGCTTTCTTT
NA	NA	TRBV11-3	TRBJ1-6	CASSLEYNSPLHF	TGTGCCAGCAGCTTAGAATATAATTCACCCCTCCACTTT
NA	TRBD1	TRBV9	TRBJ2-7	CASSVGGQGIIYEQYF	TGTGCCAGCAGCGTAGGGGGACAGGGCATTATCTACGAGCAGTACTTC
NA	TRBD1	TRBV12-3/TRBV12-4	TRBJ2-5	CASRDRGPEYF	TGTGCCAGCAGAGACAGGGGCCCGGAGTACTTC
once	NA	TRBV7-3	TRBJ1-1	CASSPTGSGTEAFF	TGTGCCAGCAGCCCCACAGGGTCGGGGACTGAAGCTTTCTTT
once	NA	TRBV24-1	TRBJ2-2	CATSRTPPGELFF	TGTGCCACCAGCAGGACTCCTCCCGGGGAGCTGTTTTTT
NA	NA	TRBV9	TRBJ2-3	CASSLGLTDTQYF	TGTGCCAGCAGCCTGGGCCTTACAGATACGCAGTATTTT
NA	NA	TRBV15	TRBJ1-1	CATSSPGRGPNTEAFF	TGTGCCACCAGCAGCCCCGGAAGGGGACCGAACACTGAAGCTTTCTTT
few	TRBD1	TRBV2	TRBJ2-2	CASSEPRQGTGRTGELFF	TGTGCCAGCAGTGAACCGCGCCAGGGGACAGGGAGGACCGGGGAGCTGTTTTTT
NA	TRBD1	TRBV29-1	TRBJ2-5	CSVEEGTEETQYF	TGCAGCGTTGAAGAGGGGACAGAAGAGACCCAGTACTTC
NA	NA	TRBV2	TRBJ1-4	CASSEREKLFF	TGTGCCAGCAGTGAGCGTGAAAAACTGTTTTTT
once	NA	TRBV7-3	TRBJ1-5	CASSRGVNQPQHF	TGTGCCAGCAGTCGGGGTGTCAATCAGCCCCAGCATTTT